These 28 T cell receptor beta chains were sequenced from one sample in a study of shared clonotypes between healthy human individuals (dated by TCRdb to about 2020). Library preparation employed the immunoSEQ multiplex PCR assay. This immuneACCESS table, as held by TCRdb, lists in-frame sequences with V and J called but not all clones. Of the missing ones, under half trace to an unresolved V gene in checked studies; the others have no known cause. This sample is represented by just over 95,000 clones; 67% of them were singletons. In total, the top ten clones hold approximately 49% of the sample. Material: memory CD8+ T cells sorted from blood. The cell subset or site label for this specimen denotes: CD45RO+ cells pooled with CCR7-negative TemRA cells. The receptors were gathered from a man aged 30 to 39 in good health.

V gene TRBV6-1 combines with J gene TRBJ2-2; 8 nucleotides line up with TRBD1. J was trimmed by 3 bases and V by 7 bases; bases with no gene match: 4. From germline, CDR1 is MNHNS and CDR2 SASEGT. The CDR3 consists of 14 residues. This chain's CDR3 is CASIDRGHTGELFF. DNA for the CDR3: TGTGCCAGCATTGACAGGGGCCACACCGGGGAGCTGTTTTTT.

The J gene is TRBJ2-2, the V gene TRBV5-1; D is perhaps TRBD2 (6 bases). Trimming cost V 5 bases and J 2 bases, with 19 bases left between them. Looked up from germline, CDR1 is SGHRS and CDR2 is YFSETQ. The CDR3 is 17 amino acids. The CDR3 loop is CASRTNPRDSNTGELFF. CDR3 coding DNA: TGCGCCAGCAGAACCAACCCTCGGGACTCCAACACCGGGGAGCTGTTTTTT.

As to this clone: A much more abundant neighbour one base away suggests this may be a read error. The chain couples TRBV7-2 to TRBJ2-1, with D perhaps matching TRBD1 or TRBD2 (5 bases each). Trimming stripped 0 bases from V and 2 bases from J, with 5 bases between. The V gene's germline CDR1 is SGHTA and CDR2 FQGNSA. This CDR3 comprises 14 residues. CDR3 protein: CASSLAGPYNEQFF. DNA of the CDR3: TGTGCCAGCAGCTTAGCGGGACCCTACAATGAGCAGTTCTTC.

This clone occurred many times. V gene TRBV7-9 combines with J gene TRBJ1-4, with D possibly TRBD1 on 5 matching bases. CDR3 length: 17 amino acids. The germline gives CDR1 SEHNR, CDR2 FQNEAQ (reference sequence). The V end was cut by 5 bases, the J end by 6 bases, with 22 bases between. This CDR3 is CASSPIAVGGRDEKLFF. CDR3 DNA sequence: TGTGCCAGCAGCCCCATCGCCGTCGGGGGGAGGGATGAAAAACTGTTTTTT.

The chain uses TRBV18 and TRBJ1-1, with D unresolved. The V end was cut by 3 bases, the J end by 1 base, with 18 bases between. The CDR3 has 17 amino acids. CDR1 and CDR2 (germline): KGHSH, LQKENI. The CDR3 region is CASSPSQALRENTEAFF. The CDR3 DNA reads TGTGCCAGCTCACCTAGCCAGGCCCTGCGCGAGAACACTGAAGCTTTCTTT.

V and J are TRBV7-8 and TRBJ2-7; D remains unclear. The CDR3 runs to 15 residues. CDR1 and CDR2 from the germline V gene are SGHVS and FQNEAQ. Trimming took 5 bases from V and 3 from J, leaving 17 bases between them. CDR3 sequence: CASSPALGSLYEQYF. DNA for the CDR3: TGTGCCAGCAGCCCTGCTCTGGGAAGTCTCTACGAGCAGTACTTC. Supplemented by reference TRBV7-8 and TRBJ2-7, the full variable domain reads GAGVSQSPRYKVAKRGQDVALRCDPISGHVSLFWYQQALGQGPEFLTYFQNEAQLDKSGLPSDRFFAERPEGSVSTLKIQRTQQEDSAVYLCASSPALGSLYEQYFGPGTRLTVT.

V is TRBV4-3 and J is TRBJ2-2, with a possible D match to TRBD1 (5 bases). V gave up 4 bases and J gave up 2 bases, with 20 bases separating them. There are 18 residues in the CDR3. The germline gives CDR1 LGHNA, CDR2 YSLEER. The CDR3 coding sequence is TGCGCCAGCAGCCTCCTCAAAATCGACAGTTTTAACACCGGGGAGCTGTTTTTT. Amino acids: CASSLLKIDSFNTGELFF.

As regards this clone: Other DNA sequences in this sample translate to the same CDR3. The chain carries TRBV14 and TRBJ2-7; TRBD1 aligns across 7 bases. Germline V gene sequence: CDR1 SGHDN, CDR2 FVKESK. CDR3 length: 14 amino acids. After removal of 6 bases from V and 1 base from J, the junction contained 6 bases not matched to a gene. This CDR3 is CASSPQGFSYEQYF. In DNA, the CDR3 is TGTGCCAGCAGTCCACAGGGGTTTTCCTACGAGCAGTACTTC. Together with reference TRBV14 and TRBJ2-7, the CDR3 gives the full variable domain: EAGVTQFPSHSVIEKGQTVTLRCDPISGHDNLYWYRRVMGKEIKFLLHFVKESKQDESGMPNNRFLAERTGGTYSTLKVQPAELEDSGVYFCASSPQGFSYEQYFGPGTRLTVT.

The chain employs TRBV7-2 and TRBJ2-5; D call uncertain. Deletions cut 5 bases from V and 2 bases from J, with 24 bases between. The V gene's germline CDR1 is SGHTA and CDR2 FQGNSA. The CDR3 sequence is 18 residues long. The chain's CDR3 is CASSLSIQITGRQETQYF. The DNA for the CDR3 is TGTGCCAGCAGCCTATCCATACAAATAACGGGTAGACAAGAGACCCAGTACTTC.

This chain uses TRBV7-2 with TRBJ1-3, with D tentatively TRBD1 (5 bases). The CDR3 sequence is 15 residues long. CDR1 is SGHTA and CDR2 is FQGNSA in the germline V gene. Trimming shortened V by 4 bases and J by 2 bases, and 12 bases separated the two germline ends. Written as DNA, the CDR3 is TGTGCCAGCAGCTACCCAGGCAGGGCTGGAAACACCATATATTTT. Its protein product is CASSYPGRAGNTIYF.

V and J are TRBV27 and TRBJ2-7; D unresolved. The V and J ends lost 3 bases and 1 base respectively, with 7 bases between them. This CDR3 has 13 residues. Germline loops: CDR1 MNHEY, CDR2 SMNVEV (reference sequence). CDR3 nucleotides: TGTGCCAGCAGTTTCAGGCAGTCCTACGAGCAGTACTTC. Residues: CASSFRQSYEQYF.

This clone has just a few counts. The chain recombines TRBV19 with TRBJ2-7, with TRBD1 identical over 7 bases. V lost 9 bases and J lost 3; bases outside the gene matches: 8. The germline V gene has CDR1 LNHDA and CDR2 SQIVND (reference sequence). The CDR3 runs to 13 residues. Written as DNA, the CDR3 is TGTGCCAGCCAGCCGGGACAGAGCTACGAGCAGTACTTC. The encoded protein is CASQPGQSYEQYF.

CDR3 nucleotides: TGTGCCAGCAGCTTAACCGGGACTAGCGTCTACAATGAGCAGTTCTTC. Encoded protein: CASSLTGTSVYNEQFF. The chain uses TRBV7-2 and TRBJ2-1, with 10 bases that match TRBD2. Per germline, CDR1 SGHTA and CDR2 FQGNSA. This CDR3 contains 16 residues. Unmatched junction bases numbered 4, after V lost 2 bases and J lost 3 bases.

This sequence joins TRBV6-6 and TRBJ2-1, with 7 bases fitting TRBD1. The CDR3 length is 13 residues. V was clipped by 6 bases and J by 9 bases; unmatched bases: 8. Germline CDR1 is MNHNY and CDR2 is SVGAGI (reference sequence). CDR3 sequence reads: CASSLGQVLEQFF. The CDR3 coding sequence is TGTGCCAGCAGCCTTGGACAGGTGCTTGAGCAGTTCTTC.

To note about this clone: A far larger clone differs by one base, so this is likely a read error. The sample carries other DNA sequences with the same CDR3. This sequence joins TRBV15 and TRBJ1-4; TRBD1 is a possible D gene (5 bases). The CDR3 is made up of 14 amino acids. Germline CDR1 LNHNV, CDR2 YYDKDF (reference sequence). CDR3 amino acids: CATSRDSEGSKLFF. The CDR3 nucleotides are TGTGCTACCAGCAGAGATTCGGAGGGGTCAAAACTGTTTTTT.

The chain is built from TRBV6-1 and TRBJ1-3; D uncertain. Per germline, CDR1 MNHNS and CDR2 SASEGT. The CDR3 consists of 14 residues. V was clipped by 3 bases and J by 0 bases, with 6 bases between them. For the CDR3, the DNA is TGTGCCAGCAGTGAGTGGGGCTCTGGAAACACCATATATTTT. As protein: CASSEWGSGNTIYF.

The chain is built from TRBV20-1 and TRBJ2-1; maybe TRBD1 (5 bases). There are 11 residues in the CDR3. Germline-derived CDR1 and CDR2 are DFQATT and SNEGSKA (reference sequence). Written as DNA, the CDR3 is TGCAAGGGAACAGGTTACAATGAGCAGTTCTTC. This gives the protein CKGTGYNEQFF.

V gene TRBV27 combines with J gene TRBJ2-7; 7 bases fit TRBD1. Germline-derived CDR1 and CDR2 are MNHEY and SMNVEV (reference sequence). Trimming at V came to 1 base and at J to 2 bases, leaving 11 bases not matched to a gene. The CDR3 sequence is 17 residues long. CDR3 DNA: TGTGCCAGCAGTTTATTGGGGCACACAGGGGCGGCCTACGAGCAGTACTTC. It codes for CASSLLGHTGAAYEQYF.

The gene calls are TRBV10-1 and TRBJ2-5, with 8 positions matching TRBD2. The CDR3 has 14 residues. Germline CDR1 is WNHNN and CDR2 is SYGVQD (reference sequence). Losses at the gene ends were 7 bases for V and 10 bases for J; bases not matched to a gene: 14. The chain's CDR3 is CASTGGGSQVGQYF. CDR3 DNA sequence: TGCGCCAGCACGGGAGGGGGAAGTCAAGTGGGCCAGTACTTC.

The gene calls are TRBV5-6 and TRBJ2-3; D remains ambiguous. The length of the CDR3 is 13 residues. Germline values: CDR1 SGHDT, CDR2 YYEEEE. V lost 9 bases, J lost 2 bases, and 13 bases lay in between. CDR3 region: CATATRVTDTQYF. CDR3 sequence (DNA): TGTGCCACCGCGACTCGAGTCACAGATACGCAGTATTTT. Together with reference TRBV5-6 and TRBJ2-3, the CDR3 gives the full variable domain: DAGVTQSPTHLIKTRGQQVTLRCSPKSGHDTVSWYQQALGQGPQFIFQYYEEEERQRGNFPDRFSGHQFPNYSSELNVNALLLGDSALYLCATATRVTDTQYFGPGTRLTVL.

The chain employs TRBV28 and TRBJ2-5; the match to TRBD2 covers 7 bases. The CDR3 has 12 residues. The J segment lost 7 bases and the V segment lost 7 bases, leaving 6 bases of the junction unmatched. Per the germline V gene, CDR1 is MDHEN and CDR2 is SYDVKM. The DNA of the CDR3 is TGTGCCAGCACAGGGCAGCGGGGGACCCAGTACTTC. Translation: CASTGQRGTQYF. The variable domain in full, with the rest retrieved from reference TRBV28 and TRBJ2-5, is DVKVTQSSRYLVKRTGEKVFLECVQDMDHENMFWYRQDPGLGLRLIYFSYDVKMKEKGDIPEGYSVSREKKERFSLILESASTNQTSMYLCASTGQRGTQYFGPGTRLLVL.

The V gene is TRBV7-6, the J gene TRBJ2-7; 10 positions agree with TRBD1. CDR3 length equals 15 residues. With V trimmed by 7 bases and J by 3 bases, 9 bases remained unmatched. The germline CDR1 and CDR2 sequences are SGHVS and FNYEAQ. CDR3 amino acids: CASTSIGDRGYEQYF. As DNA, the CDR3 is TGTGCCAGCACCTCAATTGGGGACAGGGGCTACGAGCAGTACTTC.

The gene calls are TRBV9 and TRBJ2-2; D is uncertain. Germline loops: CDR1 SGDLS, CDR2 YYNGEE. V was pared by 1 base and J by 5 bases, with 15 bases between. The CDR3 runs 16 residues. The CDR3 nucleotides read TGTGCCAGCAGCGTACAGGATCTTACGACAACCGGGGAGCTGTTTTTT. The encoded protein is CASSVQDLTTTGELFF.

The chain has TRBV30 and TRBJ2-3; unclear D gene. CDR1 is GTSNPN and CDR2 is SVGIG in the germline V gene (reference sequence). Trimming removed 2 bases from V and 5 bases from J, with 5 bases in between. CDR3 length: 11 amino acids. CDR3 protein: CAWSTLDTQYF. The CDR3 nucleotides are TGTGCCTGGAGTACACTAGATACGCAGTATTTT.

V and J are TRBV12-5 and TRBJ2-1; 7 bases line up with TRBD2. The germline gives CDR1 LGHNT, CDR2 FRNRAP. The CDR3 sequence is 16 residues long. After removal of 5 bases from V and 4 bases from J, the junction contained 11 bases not matched to a gene. The DNA for the CDR3 is TGTGCTAGTGGTGACTTCAGCGGGGTTTTATACAATGAGCAGTTCTTC. Encoded protein: CASGDFSGVLYNEQFF.

This chain joins TRBV2 and TRBJ2-7, with 7 bases aligning to TRBD1. J lost 6 bases, V lost 5 bases, and 4 bases had no gene match. The germline V gene encodes CDR1 SNHLY and CDR2 FYNNEI. The CDR3 extends over 12 amino acids. The CDR3 sequence: CASSPGGGEQYF. The DNA of the CDR3 is TGTGCCAGCAGTCCAGGGGGTGGCGAGCAGTACTTC.

The chain recombines TRBV11-2 with TRBJ2-3; weak D call: TRBD2 (6 bases). The CDR3 spans 17 residues. V was clipped by 5 bases and J by 0 bases, with 18 bases between them. Germline-derived CDR1 and CDR2 are SGHAT and FQNNGV. This CDR3 reads CASSAFPKRASTDTQYF. In DNA form, the CDR3 reads TGTGCCAGCAGCGCATTCCCTAAGCGGGCCAGCACAGATACGCAGTATTTT.

V is TRBV15 and J is TRBJ2-7; 10 bases line up with TRBD2. V lost 5 bases to trimming and J lost 4 bases; unmatched junction nucleotides: 17. Per germline, CDR1 LNHNV and CDR2 YYDKDF (reference sequence). This CDR3 is 18 amino acids long. The CDR3 nucleotides are TGTGCCACCAGCGGGGCGGGGAGCGGGAGGGCCCTTGGGTACGAGCAGTACTTC. It translates to CATSGAGSGRALGYEQYF.